The TCR beta chain under discussion was sequenced for a study of T-cell memory formation after mild COVID-19. General study points: Memory cells collected pre-infection included some clones that later responded, suggesting cross-reactive memory joined. Contracting CD4+ clones were located mainly in CM and EM, and CD8+ clones in EMRA.

V lost 6 bases and J 6 bases, leaving 8 bases between the germline ends. The CDR3 covers 12 residues. CDR1 and CDR2 (germline): MNHNY, SVGAGI (reference sequence). Of note for this clonotype: Its specificity is not known.

TCR alpha and TCR beta cDNA libraries carrying sample barcodes and UMIs were produced by 5'RACE using constant-segment primers. TCRdb used MiXCR to reprocess the 5' RACE reads, holding one entry per CDR3 protein. In the table there are about 400,000 distinct CDR3 sequences, around 22% of which are singletons. The receptor was isolated from an adult woman who had mild COVID-19 (a few samples of this study predate the infection). Cell type and time point are not known. This chain connects TRBV6-6 to TRBJ2-2, with D tentatively TRBD1 (5 bases). Sequenced input: PBMCs or a T cell subset sorted from them (not recorded which). CDR3 residues: CASRQVAGELFF. CDR3 nucleotide sequence: TGTGCCAGCAGACAGGTGGCCGGGGAGCTGTTTTTT.